This TCR beta chain was found in a study of blood T cells in healthy people across ages. A J-beta primer mix and a sample-barcoded 5' primer were used in a second PCR of roughly 7 to 12 cycles. TCRdb re-called the 5' RACE reads through MiXCR, storing one row per CDR3 protein. Here the sample spans hundreds of thousands of distinct CDR3 sequences, nearly 60% being singletons. There are many counts of this clonotype. The CDR3 runs to 12 residues. V was pared by 4 bases and J by 6 bases, with 10 bases between. The germline V gene has CDR1 SGHTA and CDR2 FQGNSA. This receptor was obtained from a man younger than 40 in good health. V gene TRBV7-2 combines with J gene TRBJ2-7; unclear D gene. The specimen sequenced was blood. Here the CDR3 reads CASSSGPREQYF. The DNA for the CDR3 is TGTGCCAGCAGCTCCGGCCCCCGCGAGCAGTACTTC. The full variable domain, its missing parts supplied by reference TRBV7-2 and TRBJ2-7, is GAGVSQSPSNKVTEKGKDVELRCDPISGHTALYWYRQSLGQGLEFLIYFQGNSAPDKSGLPSDRFSAERTGGSVSTLTIQRTQQEDSAVYLCASSSGPREQYFGPGTRLTVT.